The clone carrying this T cell receptor (beta chain) was seen a handful of times. Its specificity is not known. The data are from a study of T cells after yellow fever vaccination. Overall study findings and caveats: A minor fraction of clonotypes spanned both CD4 and CD8 compartments.

Trimming took off 8 bases at V and 4 bases at J, with 17 bases between the two ends. The CDR3 is 14 amino acids. Via MiXCR, TCRdb re-called the 5' RACE reads, giving one row per CDR3 protein. The sample has about 99,000 distinct CDR3 sequences; under 7% are singletons. The source is a man between 18 and 29 years old who received the YFV17D yellow fever vaccine. Sequencing used CD8+ T cells sorted from PBMCs, obtained 10 days after the yellow fever booster vaccination. V usage is TRBV12-3 or TRBV12-4 and J usage is TRBJ1-2; perhaps TRBD1 as D (5 bases). The chain's CDR3 is CASVGGGLSYGYTF. The CDR3 DNA is TGTGCCAGCGTCGGCGGGGGATTGTCCTATGGCTACACCTTC.